The sequence of this T cell receptor beta chain was determined in a study of T cell responses to AZD1222 COVID-19 vaccine. The table came from immunoSEQ multiplex PCR; TCRdb's copy has only in-frame clones and leaves some out. The table includes around 130,000 clones, 80% to 90% detected once. The TCR sequence derives from an adult in good health. The specimen was peripheral blood, collected on day 0 of AZD1222 vaccination.

CDR3 nucleotides: TGTGCCAGCAGCTTAGATCCGGACAGTTACAATGAGCAGTTCTTC. It encodes CASSLDPDSYNEQFF. The chain uses TRBV7-9 and TRBJ2-1; perhaps TRBD1 as D (6 bases). Trimming cost V 1 base and J 4 bases, with 11 bases left between them. Per germline, CDR1 SEHNR and CDR2 FQNEAQ (reference sequence). The length of the CDR3 is 15 residues.